This record concerns one TCR beta chain sequence. Its antigen is still unknown. The data originate from a study of somatic mutations in cytotoxic T cells in rheumatoid arthritis. General study points: Over 20% of CD8+ cells belonged to the largest CD8+ clone in about an eighth of the roughly 65 patients.

Assay: immunoSEQ multiplex PCR; the TCRdb copy retains only in-frame clones and omits some. The table records 9,500 to 15,000 clones, roughly 87% of them present only once. Germline V gene sequence: CDR1 LNHDA, CDR2 SQIVND (reference sequence). Trimming removed 9 bases at V and 2 bases at J, with 11 bases between. CDR3 size: 13 residues. This TCR was recovered from a woman in her fifties or sixties in good health. The sample consisted of CD8+ T cells sorted from blood. The J gene is TRBJ1-5, the V gene TRBV19; no definite D call. The CDR3 bases are TGTGCCAGCGCCTACAGTGGCAATCAGCCCCAGCATTTT. Protein sequence: CASAYSGNQPQHF. Complete variable domain (other parts from reference TRBV19 and TRBJ1-5): DGGITQSPKYLFRKEGQNVTLSCEQNLNHDAMYWYRQDPGQGLRLIYYSQIVNDFQKGDIAEGYSVSREKKESFPLTVTSAQKNPTAFYLCASAYSGNQPQHFGDGTRLSIL.